This TCR beta chain originates from a study of T cells in Graves' hyperthyroidism and ophthalmopathy. This clonotype came up many times. V was pared by 0 bases and J by 9 bases, with 26 bases of the junction left unmatched. In germline, CDR1 is ENHRY, CDR2 SYGVKD. The CDR3 runs 21 residues. Using RNA transcripts as the source, TCR beta CDR3 regions were amplified. HTBI primers were employed in a first-round RT-PCR of the TCR CDR3. TCRdb reprocessed the multiplex PCR reads via MiXCR and lists one record per CDR3 protein. The data show hundreds of thousands of distinct CDR3 sequences, about 15% seen once. Exclusion of a patient resulted from uncontrolled infection, other autoimmune disease, pregnancy or lactation. Diagnostic assessment was based on clinical symptoms, serum thyroxine and TRAb, thyroid ultrasound and orbital computed tomography.

V is TRBV10-3 and J is TRBJ2-1; 7 nucleotides line up with TRBD2. The receptor was isolated from a woman under 30 with Graves' hyperthyroidism. The sequenced sample was blood. DNA for the CDR3: TGTGCCATCAGTGAGTCGACGGGGCTAAGGATACGTAGCGGGTTGGCTAGTGAGCAGTTCTTC. Its translation: CAISESTGLRIRSGLASEQFF.